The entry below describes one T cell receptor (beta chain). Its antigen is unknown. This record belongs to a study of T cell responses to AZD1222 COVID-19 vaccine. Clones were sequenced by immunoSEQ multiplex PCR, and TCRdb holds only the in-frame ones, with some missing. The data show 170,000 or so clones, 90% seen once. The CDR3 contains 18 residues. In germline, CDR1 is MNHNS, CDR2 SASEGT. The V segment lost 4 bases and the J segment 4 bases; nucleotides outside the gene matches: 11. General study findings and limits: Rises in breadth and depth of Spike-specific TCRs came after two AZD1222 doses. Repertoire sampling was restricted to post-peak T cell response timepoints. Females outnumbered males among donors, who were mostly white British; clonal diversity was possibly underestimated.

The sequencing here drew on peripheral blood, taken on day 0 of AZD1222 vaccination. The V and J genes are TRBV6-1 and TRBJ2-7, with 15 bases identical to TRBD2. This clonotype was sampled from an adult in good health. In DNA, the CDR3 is TGTGCCAGCAGTGCCCGAGGGGGACTAGCGGGGGGACTATACGAGCAGTACTTC. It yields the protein CASSARGGLAGGLYEQYF.